What follows are 13 T cell receptor beta chains derived from one specimen sequenced in a study of shared clonotypes between healthy human individuals. Data came from immunoSEQ multiplex PCR; TCRdb stores just in-frame clones and leaves some out. This table holds about 1,500,000 clones, roughly 96% found once. Source material: naive CD4+ T cells sorted from blood. As for subset: CD45RA+ positively selected. The receptors were gathered from a man aged 25-40 years in good health.

The genes are TRBV5-1 and TRBJ1-2, with D perhaps TRBD1 (5 bases). Germline CDR1 is SGHRS and CDR2 is YFSETQ. The CDR3 is 13 residues long. Between the trimmed V and J ends, which lost 4 bases and 2 bases, there was a span of 9 bases. The CDR3 nucleotides are TGCGCCAGCAGCGCTACAGGAAACTATGGCTACACCTTC. Its translation: CASSATGNYGYTF.

The V call is TRBV19, the J call TRBJ2-6, with 8 nucleotides matching TRBD1. The ends lost 2 bases at V and 0 bases at J; junction bases unmatched: 0. The CDR3 consists of 16 residues. Germline CDR1 is LNHDA and CDR2 is SQIVND (reference sequence). The CDR3 reads CASSITGGSGANVLTF. CDR3 bases: TGTGCCAGTAGTATAACAGGGGGCTCTGGGGCCAACGTCCTGACTTTC.

CDR3 loop: CSVDIAPLETQYF. CDR3 DNA: TGCAGCGTTGATATAGCCCCGTTGGAGACCCAGTACTTC. The J gene is TRBJ2-5, the V gene TRBV29-1; D remains ambiguous. CDR3 length: 13 residues. Germline lookup yields CDR1 SQVTM and CDR2 ANQGSEA. The V end was cut by 3 bases, the J end by 5 bases, with 13 bases between.

The chain links TRBV7-8 to TRBJ2-7; D tentatively reads TRBD1 or TRBD2 (6 bases each). The CDR3 contains 16 residues. Trimming took off 5 bases at V and 4 bases at J, with 21 bases between the two ends. Germline loops: CDR1 SGHVS, CDR2 FQNEAQ. The CDR3 coding sequence is TGTGCCAGCAGCGAGAGACGGGGGCTGGGCGGATACGAGCAGTACTTC. Amino acids: CASSERRGLGGYEQYF.

This rearrangement joins TRBV5-8 to TRBJ1-5, with no clear D. V gave up 1 base and J gave up 5 bases, with 10 bases separating them. The CDR3 runs 14 residues. Per the germline V gene, CDR1 is SGHTS and CDR2 is YDEGEE. CDR3 residues: CASSLMGLDQPQHF. The CDR3 DNA is TGTGCCAGCAGCTTGATGGGGTTGGATCAGCCCCAGCATTTT.

J is TRBJ2-3 and V is TRBV7-2; D is unclear. Germline CDR1 SGHTA, CDR2 FQGNSA. Trimming removed 3 bases at V and 2 bases at J, with 9 bases between. CDR3 length: 14 amino acids. CDR3 region: CASSFTGNTDTQYF. In DNA form, the CDR3 reads TGTGCCAGCAGCTTTACTGGAAACACAGATACGCAGTATTTT.

The chain uses TRBV5-1 and TRBJ2-1; D gene unclear. The germline V gene encodes CDR1 SGHRS and CDR2 YFSETQ. The CDR3 spans 16 residues. V was cut by 0 bases and J by 5 bases, with 15 bases left in between. The CDR3 DNA follows: TGCGCCAGCAGCTTGGCCAACCATCCCGAAAACAATGAGCAGTTCTTC. This translates into CASSLANHPENNEQFF.

This clone has just one count. The chain has TRBV29-1 and TRBJ2-7, with 7 bases lining up with TRBD1. The CDR3 is made up of 11 amino acids. J gave up 7 bases and V 6 bases, and 6 bases lay outside the gene matches. Germline CDR1 is SQVTM and CDR2 is ANQGSEA. CDR3 in DNA: TGCAGCGTCAGGCCAGGGGGAGAGCAGTACTTC. This gives the protein CSVRPGGEQYF.

The J gene is TRBJ2-4, the V gene TRBV18; D is unresolved. The CDR3 contains 15 residues. Germline values: CDR1 KGHSH, CDR2 LQKENI. Trimming took off 0 bases at V and 8 bases at J, with 14 bases between the two ends. This CDR3 is CASSPPSRNPHIQYF. The CDR3 bases are TGTGCCAGCTCACCACCGTCTCGAAACCCCCACATTCAGTACTTC.

The V call is TRBV28, the J call TRBJ2-1; the D gene could be TRBD1 or TRBD2 (5 bases each). Per germline, CDR1 MDHEN and CDR2 SYDVKM. V was trimmed by 5 bases and J by 9 bases, leaving 14 bases between them. The CDR3 covers 13 residues. CDR3 in DNA: TGTGCCAGCAGTGTGACAGCGGCAGTTGAGCAGTTCTTC. Translating gives CASSVTAAVEQFF.

This chain uses TRBV21-1 with TRBJ2-1; the D segment call TRBD2 is taken from the table without a DNA check. TRBV21-1 is reported as a pseudogene. The CDR3 totals 17 residues. In DNA form, the CDR3 reads TGTGCCAGCAGCAAAGAGAGGGGACTAGCGGGAGCCAATGAGCAGTTCTTC. Its protein product is CASSKERGLAGANEQFF.

This clone was observed once. This chain connects TRBV5-4 to TRBJ1-4, with 7 bases identical to TRBD1. This CDR3 has 14 amino acids. J lost 8 bases, V lost 0 bases, and 4 bases had no gene match. Germline-derived CDR1 and CDR2 are SGHNT and YYREEE (reference sequence). CDR3 DNA sequence: TGTGCCAGCAGCTTGGATGTAGGGGGCGAAAAACTGTTTTTT. Protein: CASSLDVGGEKLFF. Together with reference TRBV5-4 and TRBJ1-4, the CDR3 gives the full variable domain: ETGVTQSPTHLIKTRGQQVTLRCSSQSGHNTVSWYQQALGQGPQFIFQYYREEENGRGNFPPRFSGLQFPNYSSELNVNALELDDSALYLCASSLDVGGEKLFFGSGTQLSVL.

The rearrangement joins TRBV7-2 to TRBJ1-1; D not resolved. CDR3 length: 16 amino acids. V was shortened by 1 base and J by 7 bases, with 19 bases between the two germline ends. Germline lookup yields CDR1 SGHTA and CDR2 FQGNSA. This chain's CDR3 is CASSLVGTLPDGEAFF. Written as DNA, the CDR3 is TGTGCCAGCAGCTTAGTGGGCACGCTACCGGACGGTGAAGCTTTCTTT.